This T cell receptor beta chain was identified in a study of radiation and T cells in renal cell carcinoma. Generated by immunoSEQ multiplex PCR, the TCRdb table keeps only in-frame clones and is missing some. The sample includes under 100,000 clones, roughly 80% seen only once; the top ten take roughly a tenth. Time point noted: blood 4 weeks post-SBRT, at nephrectomy. Treatment of the sample: 15 Gy SBRT to primary tumor, nephrectomy 4 weeks later. The V and J ends lost 0 bases and 4 bases, in that order; junction bases with no gene match: 10. Germline CDR1 is LGHNA and CDR2 is YSLEER. The CDR3 extends over 18 amino acids.

The rearrangement links TRBV4-3 to TRBJ2-3, with TRBD2 matching 10 bases. Sequences were derived from blood, sampled from a patient whose treatment included radiotherapy and nephrectomy. This clonotype was sampled from a man between 50 and 59 years old with renal cell carcinoma. In DNA form, the CDR3 reads TGCGCCAGCAGCCAAGATGTAGCTTACAGCGGGGGGGCAGATACGCAGTATTTT. Translation gives CASSQDVAYSGGADTQYF.